What follows describes a single TCR beta chain. Germline V gene sequence: CDR1 SGHNT, CDR2 YYREEE (reference sequence). V dropped 3 bases and J dropped 2; count of bases not matched to a gene: 4. This CDR3 region has 17 residues. The sample is drawn from a study of blood T cell repertoires in COVID-19. Study summary: Acute and convalescent COVID-19 specimens originated in the United States, Italy and Spain. The cDNA or gDNA used as material had been derived from T cells, B-cell-depleted T cells, or PBMCs.

Methods used by the authors: For nucleated cells, counts were estimated from reference gene primer amplification. The data were produced by immunoSEQ multiplex PCR, yet TCRdb's version contains in-frame clones alone and is incomplete. Clone size and V and J calls were adopted from that table, with D and trimming inferred from the DNA. The table includes about 270,000 clones, about 87% detected once. The sample comprised peripheral blood. V and J are TRBV5-4 and TRBJ2-1; 14 nucleotides line up with TRBD2. The sequence was obtained from a human donor in a cohort sampled during active COVID-19. CDR3 protein: CASSSPTSGGAYNEQFF. Written as DNA, the CDR3 is TGTGCCAGCAGCTCCCCGACTAGCGGGGGGGCCTACAATGAGCAGTTCTTC.